This T cell receptor beta chain was documented in a study of cytomegalovirus exposure and HLA in healthy donors. Whole-study findings and limits: Follow-up analysis later connected one missense variant in DCLRE1C with trimming of TCR beta V- and J-genes. Further analysis was carried out later, and it showed several of the most significant clusters appearing linked to common viral pathogens.

The primer mix had 60 Vbeta and 13 Jbeta primers. The method was immunoSEQ multiplex PCR; TCRdb's version includes in-frame clones alone and lacks a portion of them. Of approximately 120,000 clones in the sample, approximately 80% were seen once. In the case of this clone: Its antigen is unidentified.

Specimen: PBMCs. This clonotype originated in a woman aged 25-40 years in good health and CMV-seronegative.

This CDR3 is CASSPGQVYNEQFF. CDR3 sequence (DNA): TGCGCCAGCAGCCCGGGACAGGTTTACAATGAGCAGTTCTTC. This chain uses TRBV5-1 with TRBJ2-1, with TRBD1 matching over 8 bases. After removal of 4 bases from V and 4 bases from J, the junction contained 4 bases not matched to a gene. Germline V gene sequence: CDR1 SGHRS, CDR2 YFSETQ. The CDR3 loop spans 14 amino acids.